This entry lists 14 T cell receptor beta chains sequenced from one sample in a study of blood T cell repertoires in COVID-19. Libraries were prepared by immunoSEQ multiplex PCR; TCRdb keeps only in-frame clonotypes and omits some of them. Of 200,000 to 250,000 clones in the sample, roughly 86% were seen once. The sequenced material came from PBMCs or T cells enriched from blood (not recorded which). Receptors originate from a woman in her twenties or thirties with acute COVID-19.

V and J are TRBV29-1 and TRBJ2-4, with 11 bases that match TRBD1. This CDR3 region has 15 residues. Germline CDR1 and CDR2: SQVTM and ANQGSEA. V lost 4 bases and J lost 8; bases outside the gene matches: 10. The CDR3 loop is CSVVLGQGAWDIQYF. The DNA for the CDR3 is TGCAGCGTTGTCTTAGGACAGGGGGCGTGGGACATTCAGTACTTC.

As for this clone: Other DNA sequences in the same sample also yield this CDR3. The CDR3 sequence is CASSLGLLNTEAFF. CDR3 nucleotides: TGTGCCAGCAGCTTAGGACTCCTTAACACTGAAGCTTTCTTT. This chain uses TRBV7-9 with TRBJ1-1; no clear D. The CDR3 is 14 amino acids. From germline, CDR1 is SEHNR and CDR2 FQNEAQ (reference sequence). V shed 1 base and J shed 2 bases, with 8 bases lying between them.

This rearrangement joins TRBV18 to TRBJ2-1; 9 bases line up with TRBD1. The CDR3 extends over 13 amino acids. Trimming removed 6 bases from V and 7 bases from J; junction bases left unmatched: 4. Germline V gene lookup returns CDR1 KGHSH and CDR2 LQKENI. This CDR3 reads CASSGTGSNEQFF. The CDR3 DNA follows: TGTGCCAGCTCCGGGACAGGGTCGAATGAGCAGTTCTTC.

This rearrangement joins TRBV3-1 (or the pseudogene TRBV3-2) to TRBJ2-4; D is unresolved. V was trimmed by 5 bases and J by 1 base, leaving 15 bases between them. CDR3 length: 16 amino acids. The germline CDR1 and CDR2 sequences are LGHDT and YNNKEL (reference sequence). The CDR3, as DNA: TGTGCCAGCAGCACCAGTCCCATCGGGGCCAAAAACATTCAGTACTTC. Its protein is CASSTSPIGAKNIQYF.

The CDR3 sequence is CASSYRGTERSPLHF. The CDR3, as DNA: TGTGCCAGCAGTTACAGGGGGACGGAACGCTCACCCCTCCACTTT. This sequence joins TRBV6-2 or TRBV6-3 and TRBJ1-6, with a tentative D call TRBD1 (6 bases). Germline V lookup: CDR1 MNHEY, CDR2 SVGEGT. The CDR3 sequence is 15 residues long. The V and J ends lost 2 bases and 10 bases respectively, with 15 bases between them.

The chain recombines TRBV29-1 with TRBJ2-3; unclear D gene. V gave up 6 bases and J gave up 2 bases, with 3 bases separating them. Germline CDR1 is SQVTM and CDR2 is ANQGSEA. This CDR3 has 10 residues. This CDR3 reads CSVYTDTQYF. The CDR3 bases are TGCAGCGTGTACACAGATACGCAGTATTTT.

The DNA for the CDR3 is TGTGCCATCAGTCCTCAGGGACTCTCTGGAAACACCATATATTTT. Translation: CAISPQGLSGNTIYF. The chain joins TRBV10-3 to TRBJ1-3, with D perhaps matching TRBD1 (5 bases). Deletions cut 5 bases from V and 0 bases from J, with 11 bases between. Per the germline V gene, CDR1 is ENHRY and CDR2 is SYGVKD. This CDR3 is built from 15 residues.

This chain joins TRBV2 and TRBJ1-4; D not certain. CDR1 and CDR2 from the germline V gene are SNHLY and FYNNEI. V lost 0 bases and J lost 14, with 19 bases in between. The length of the CDR3 is 15 residues. DNA of the CDR3: TGTGCCAGCAGTGAAGCTTCCAAACTGCGAAGGAGGCTGTTTTTT. Encoded protein: CASSEASKLRRRLFF.

V gene TRBV19 combines with J gene TRBJ1-5, with TRBD1 matching over 7 bases. V dropped 1 base and J dropped 6; count of bases not matched to a gene: 6. The CDR3 extends over 15 amino acids. CDR1 is LNHDA, CDR2 SQIVND, per germline (reference sequence). CDR3 nucleotides: TGTGCCAGTAGTATAGGACAAGGGGGCACTCAGCCCCAGCATTTT. Residues: CASSIGQGGTQPQHF. Complete variable domain (other parts from reference TRBV19 and TRBJ1-5): DGGITQSPKYLFRKEGQNVTLSCEQNLNHDAMYWYRQDPGQGLRLIYYSQIVNDFQKGDIAEGYSVSREKKESFPLTVTSAQKNPTAFYLCASSIGQGGTQPQHFGDGTRLSIL.

The J gene is TRBJ1-6, the V gene TRBV14, with D maybe TRBD1 (5 bases). The CDR3 is made up of 14 amino acids. Trimming took off 1 base at V and 6 bases at J, with 7 bases between the two ends. Germline V gives CDR1 SGHDN, CDR2 FVKESK. The CDR3: CASSQVGANSPLHF. In DNA form, the CDR3 reads TGTGCCAGCAGCCAAGTAGGGGCTAATTCACCCCTCCACTTT. Filled out from reference TRBV14 and TRBJ1-6, the complete variable domain reads EAGVTQFPSHSVIEKGQTVTLRCDPISGHDNLYWYRRVMGKEIKFLLHFVKESKQDESGMPNNRFLAERTGGTYSTLKVQPAELEDSGVYFCASSQVGANSPLHFGNGTRLTVT.

The sample holds one count of this clone. The rearrangement joins TRBV10-3 to TRBJ1-1; unclear D gene. Germline loops: CDR1 ENHRY, CDR2 SYGVKD. This CDR3 contains 15 residues. Deletions cut 0 bases from V and 2 bases from J, with 10 bases between. The CDR3 nucleotides read TGTGCCATCAGTGAGTCGATTACAGCCAACACTGAAGCTTTCTTT. Translation: CAISESITANTEAFF.

The V call is TRBV4-3, the J call TRBJ2-2; TRBD2 aligns across 7 bases. CDR3 length: 14 residues. Germline CDR1 is LGHNA and CDR2 is YSLEER. With 2 bases clipped from V and 6 bases from J, the junction kept 3 bases outside the gene matches. The CDR3 nucleotides are TGCGCCAGCAGCCAATGGGGGGGGGCCGGGGAGCTGTTTTTT. Its protein product is CASSQWGGAGELFF.

This chain connects TRBV24-1 to TRBJ2-2; TRBD1 matches at 7 bases. CDR3 length: 20 amino acids. V was clipped by 3 bases and J by 10 bases; unmatched bases: 25. Per germline, CDR1 KGHDR and CDR2 SFDVKD. This CDR3 reads CATSDPYPDRVTEEGKELFF. In nucleotides, the CDR3 is TGTGCCACCAGTGATCCTTACCCCGACAGGGTGACTGAGGAAGGTAAGGAGCTGTTTTTT.

This clone was detected only once. The genes are TRBV5-8 and TRBJ1-1; D unclear. Trimming removed 5 bases at V and 8 bases at J, with 10 bases between. The CDR3 spans 11 residues. Looked up from germline, CDR1 is SGHTS and CDR2 is YDEGEE. CDR3 in amino acids: CASRILLEAFF. CDR3 coding DNA: TGTGCCAGCAGAATTCTCCTGGAAGCTTTCTTT.